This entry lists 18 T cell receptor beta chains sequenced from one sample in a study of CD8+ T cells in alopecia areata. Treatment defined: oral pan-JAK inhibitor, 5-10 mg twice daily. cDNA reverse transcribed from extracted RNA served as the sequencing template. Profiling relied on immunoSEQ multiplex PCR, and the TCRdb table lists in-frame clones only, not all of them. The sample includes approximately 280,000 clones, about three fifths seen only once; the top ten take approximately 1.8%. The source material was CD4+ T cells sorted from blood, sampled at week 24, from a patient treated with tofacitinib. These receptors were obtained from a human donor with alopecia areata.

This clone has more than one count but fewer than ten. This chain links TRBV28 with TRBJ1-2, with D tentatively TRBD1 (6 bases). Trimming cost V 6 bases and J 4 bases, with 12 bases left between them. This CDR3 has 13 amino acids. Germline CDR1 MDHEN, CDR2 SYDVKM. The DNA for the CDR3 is TGTGCCAGCAGCCGCGGACAGCCCTATGGCTACACCTTC. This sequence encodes CASSRGQPYGYTF.

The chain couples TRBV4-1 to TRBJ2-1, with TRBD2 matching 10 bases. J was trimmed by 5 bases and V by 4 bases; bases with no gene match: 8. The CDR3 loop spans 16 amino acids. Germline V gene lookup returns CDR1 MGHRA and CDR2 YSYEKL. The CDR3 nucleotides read TGCGCCAGCAGCCGGGGGAGCGGGGGGGCTCACAATGAGCAGTTCTTC. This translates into CASSRGSGGAHNEQFF.

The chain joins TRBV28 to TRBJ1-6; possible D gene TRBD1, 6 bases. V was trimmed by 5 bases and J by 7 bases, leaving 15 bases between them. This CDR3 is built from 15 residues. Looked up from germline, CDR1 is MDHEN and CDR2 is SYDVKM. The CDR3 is CASSQTGYGNSPLHF. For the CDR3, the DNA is TGTGCCAGCAGTCAAACAGGGTATGGGAATTCACCCCTCCACTTT.

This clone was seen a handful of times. Here the CDR3 DNA reads TGCAGCGTGGGGCGGACAGGGGCTAACACTGAAGCTTTCTTT. It encodes CSVGRTGANTEAFF. The rearrangement joins TRBV29-1 to TRBJ1-1; 9 bases align to TRBD1. With 6 bases clipped from V and 2 bases from J, the junction kept 7 bases outside the gene matches. The germline gives CDR1 SQVTM, CDR2 ANQGSEA. The CDR3 has 14 residues. Together with reference TRBV29-1 and TRBJ1-1, the CDR3 gives the full variable domain: SAVISQKPSRDICQRGTSLTIQCQVDSQVTMMFWYRQQPGQSLTLIATANQGSEATYESGFVIDKFPISRPNLTFSTLTVSNMSPEDSSIYLCSVGRTGANTEAFFGQGTRLTVV.

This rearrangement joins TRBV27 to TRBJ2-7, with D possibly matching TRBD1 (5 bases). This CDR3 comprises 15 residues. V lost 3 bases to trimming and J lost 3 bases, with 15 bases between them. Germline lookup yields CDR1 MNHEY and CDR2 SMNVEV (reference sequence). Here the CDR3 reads CASSFYPDSNYEQYF. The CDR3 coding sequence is TGTGCCAGCAGTTTCTACCCCGACAGCAACTACGAGCAGTACTTC.

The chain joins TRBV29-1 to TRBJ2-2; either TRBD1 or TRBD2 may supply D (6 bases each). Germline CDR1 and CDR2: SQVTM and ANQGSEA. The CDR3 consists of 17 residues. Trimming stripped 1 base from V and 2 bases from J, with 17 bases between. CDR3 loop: CSVEGGRGLPNTGELFF. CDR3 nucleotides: TGCAGCGTTGAAGGTGGTCGGGGGCTCCCAAACACCGGGGAGCTGTTTTTT.

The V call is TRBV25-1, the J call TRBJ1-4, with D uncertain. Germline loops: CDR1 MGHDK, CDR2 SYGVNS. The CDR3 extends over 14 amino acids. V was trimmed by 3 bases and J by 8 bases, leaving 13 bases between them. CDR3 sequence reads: CASSETVKREKLFF. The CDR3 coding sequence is TGTGCCAGCAGTGAGACGGTCAAACGCGAAAAACTGTTTTTT. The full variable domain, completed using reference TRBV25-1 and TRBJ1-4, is EADIYQTPRYLVIGTGKKITLECSQTMGHDKMYWYQQDPGMELHLIHYSYGVNSTEKGDLSSESTVSRIRTEHFPLTLESARPSHTSQYLCASSETVKREKLFFGSGTQLSVL.

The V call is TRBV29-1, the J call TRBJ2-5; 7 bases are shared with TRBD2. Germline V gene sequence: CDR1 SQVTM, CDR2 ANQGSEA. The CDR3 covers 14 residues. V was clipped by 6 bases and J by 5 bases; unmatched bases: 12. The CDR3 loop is CSVARRLAGETQYF. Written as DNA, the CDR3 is TGCAGCGTCGCTAGGCGACTAGCCGGGGAGACCCAGTACTTC.

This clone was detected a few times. The CDR3 nucleotides read TGCAGCGTTCAGAAAGAACCCGGACCAGAAAAACTGTTTTTT. Its translation: CSVQKEPGPEKLFF. This rearrangement joins TRBV29-1 to TRBJ1-4; D remains ambiguous. CDR3 length equals 14 residues. Germline CDR1 and CDR2: SQVTM and ANQGSEA. Trimming took off 5 bases at V and 8 bases at J, with 18 bases between the two ends. Full variable domain (outside the CDR3, taken from reference TRBV29-1 and TRBJ1-4): SAVISQKPSRDICQRGTSLTIQCQVDSQVTMMFWYRQQPGQSLTLIATANQGSEATYESGFVIDKFPISRPNLTFSTLTVSNMSPEDSSIYLCSVQKEPGPEKLFFGSGTQLSVL.

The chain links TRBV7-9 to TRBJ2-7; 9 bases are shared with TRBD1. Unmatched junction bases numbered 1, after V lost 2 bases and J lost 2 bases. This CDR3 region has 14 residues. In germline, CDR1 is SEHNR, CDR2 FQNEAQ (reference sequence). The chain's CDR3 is CASSLWDRAYEQYF. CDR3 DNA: TGTGCCAGCAGCTTATGGGACAGGGCCTACGAGCAGTACTTC.

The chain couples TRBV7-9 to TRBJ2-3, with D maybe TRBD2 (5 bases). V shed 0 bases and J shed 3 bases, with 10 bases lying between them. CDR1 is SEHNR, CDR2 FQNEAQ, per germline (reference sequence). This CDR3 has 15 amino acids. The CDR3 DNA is TGTGCCAGCAGCTTAGCGTCTAGCAGAACAGATACGCAGTATTTT. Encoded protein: CASSLASSRTDTQYF.

In DNA, the CDR3 is TGCAGCGTCTCGCAGGGCCCGGAGACCCAGTACTTC. Amino acid sequence: CSVSQGPETQYF. This chain uses TRBV29-1 with TRBJ2-5; tentative D call: TRBD1 (5 bases). V shed 6 bases and J shed 5 bases, with 13 bases lying between them. The CDR3 is 12 residues long. Germline V gene lookup returns CDR1 SQVTM and CDR2 ANQGSEA.

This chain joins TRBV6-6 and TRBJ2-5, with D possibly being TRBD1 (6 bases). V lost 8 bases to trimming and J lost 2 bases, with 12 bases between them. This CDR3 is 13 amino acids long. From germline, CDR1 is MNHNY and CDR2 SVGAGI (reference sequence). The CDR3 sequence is CASDRTRQETQYF. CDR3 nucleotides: TGTGCCAGCGACAGGACACGACAAGAGACCCAGTACTTC.

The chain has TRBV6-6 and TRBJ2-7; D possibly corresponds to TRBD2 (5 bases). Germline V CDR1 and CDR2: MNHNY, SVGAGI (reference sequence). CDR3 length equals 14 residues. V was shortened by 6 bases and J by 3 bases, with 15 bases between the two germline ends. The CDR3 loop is CASSPPGGLYEQYF. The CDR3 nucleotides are TGTGCCAGCAGCCCGCCCGGCGGGCTCTACGAGCAGTACTTC.

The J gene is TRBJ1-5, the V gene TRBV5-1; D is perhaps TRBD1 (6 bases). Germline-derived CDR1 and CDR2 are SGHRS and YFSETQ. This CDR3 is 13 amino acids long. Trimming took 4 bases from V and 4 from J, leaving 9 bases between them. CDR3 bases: TGCGCCAGCAGCGTAGACAGGAATCAGCCCCAGCATTTT. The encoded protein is CASSVDRNQPQHF.

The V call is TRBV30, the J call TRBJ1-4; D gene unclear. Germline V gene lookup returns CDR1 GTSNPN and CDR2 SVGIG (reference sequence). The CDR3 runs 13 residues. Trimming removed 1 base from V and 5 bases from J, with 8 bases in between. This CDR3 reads CAWSGNRNEKLFF. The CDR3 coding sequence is TGTGCCTGGAGTGGGAACCGAAATGAAAAACTGTTTTTT. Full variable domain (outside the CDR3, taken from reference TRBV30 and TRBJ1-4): SQTIHQWPATLVQPVGSPLSLECTVEGTSNPNLYWYRQAAGRGLQLLFYSVGIGQISSEVPQNLSASRPQDRQFILSSKKLLLSDSGFYLCAWSGNRNEKLFFGSGTQLSVL.

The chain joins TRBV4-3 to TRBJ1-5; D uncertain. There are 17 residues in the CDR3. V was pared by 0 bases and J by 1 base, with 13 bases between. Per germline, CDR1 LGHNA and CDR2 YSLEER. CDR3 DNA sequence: TGCGCCAGCAGCCAAGATATATCCACAGAAAGCAATCAGCCCCAGCATTTT. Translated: CASSQDISTESNQPQHF.

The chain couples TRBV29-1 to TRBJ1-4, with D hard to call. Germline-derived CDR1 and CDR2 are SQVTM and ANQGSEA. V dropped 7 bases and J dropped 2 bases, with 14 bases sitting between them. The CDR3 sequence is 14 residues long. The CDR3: CSALNLGTNEKLFF. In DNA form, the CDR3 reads TGCAGCGCACTGAACCTGGGGACTAATGAAAAACTGTTTTTT.